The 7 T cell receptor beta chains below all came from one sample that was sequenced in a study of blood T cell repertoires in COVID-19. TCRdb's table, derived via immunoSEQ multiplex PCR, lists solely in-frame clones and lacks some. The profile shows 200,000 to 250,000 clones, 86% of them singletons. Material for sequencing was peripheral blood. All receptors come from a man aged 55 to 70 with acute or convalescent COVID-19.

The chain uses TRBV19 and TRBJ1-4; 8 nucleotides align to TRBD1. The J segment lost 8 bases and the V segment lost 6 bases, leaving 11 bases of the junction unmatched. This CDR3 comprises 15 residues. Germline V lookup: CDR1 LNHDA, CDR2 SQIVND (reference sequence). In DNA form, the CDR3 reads TGTGCCAGTAGGGCCAGGACAGGGATAAGAGAAAAACTGTTTTTT. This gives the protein CASRARTGIREKLFF.

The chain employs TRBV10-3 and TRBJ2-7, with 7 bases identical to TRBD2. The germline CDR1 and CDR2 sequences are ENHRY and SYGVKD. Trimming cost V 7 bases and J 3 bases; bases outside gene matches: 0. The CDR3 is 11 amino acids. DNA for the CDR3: TGTGCCATCAAGCGGGACTACGAGCAGTACTTC. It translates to CAIKRDYEQYF.

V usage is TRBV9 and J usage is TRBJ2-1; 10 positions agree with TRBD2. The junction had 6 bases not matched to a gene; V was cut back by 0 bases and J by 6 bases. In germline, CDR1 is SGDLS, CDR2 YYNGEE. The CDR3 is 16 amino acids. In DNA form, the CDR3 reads TGTGCCAGCAGCGTAGCCCCGGGACTAGCGACCAATGAGCAGTTCTTC. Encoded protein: CASSVAPGLATNEQFF. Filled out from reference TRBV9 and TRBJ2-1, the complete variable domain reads DSGVTQTPKHLITATGQRVTLRCSPRSGDLSVYWYQQSLDQGLQFLIQYYNGEERAKGNILERFSAQQFPDLHSELNLSSLELGDSALYFCASSVAPGLATNEQFFGPGTRLTVL.

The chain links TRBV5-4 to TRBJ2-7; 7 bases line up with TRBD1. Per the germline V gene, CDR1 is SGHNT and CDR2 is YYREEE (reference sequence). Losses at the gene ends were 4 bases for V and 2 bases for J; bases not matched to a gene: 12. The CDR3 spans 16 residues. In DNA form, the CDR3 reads TGTGCCAGCAGCAAATTTTTTGGGACAGACACCTACGAGCAGTACTTC. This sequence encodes CASSKFFGTDTYEQYF.

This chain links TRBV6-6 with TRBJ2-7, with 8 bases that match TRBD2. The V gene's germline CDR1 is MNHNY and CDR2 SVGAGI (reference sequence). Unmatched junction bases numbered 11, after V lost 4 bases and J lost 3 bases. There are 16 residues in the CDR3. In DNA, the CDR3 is TGTGCCAGCAGTTCCGTCCTATGGCGGGAGGACTACGAGCAGTACTTC. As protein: CASSSVLWREDYEQYF.

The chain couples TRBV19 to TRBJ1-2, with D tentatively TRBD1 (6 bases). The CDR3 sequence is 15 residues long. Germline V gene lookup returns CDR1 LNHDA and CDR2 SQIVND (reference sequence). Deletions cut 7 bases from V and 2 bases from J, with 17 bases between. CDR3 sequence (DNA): TGTGCCAGTACCGAGGGGACACGGGACAACTATGGCTACACCTTC. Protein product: CASTEGTRDNYGYTF.

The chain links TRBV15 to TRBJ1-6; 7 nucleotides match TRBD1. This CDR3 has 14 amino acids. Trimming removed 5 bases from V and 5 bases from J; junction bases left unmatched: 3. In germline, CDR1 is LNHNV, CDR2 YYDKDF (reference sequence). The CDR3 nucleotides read TGTGCCACCAGCTTGGGACAGAATAATTCACCCCTCCACTTT. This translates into CATSLGQNNSPLHF.